This T cell receptor (beta chain) stems from a study of identical twins. This clonotype was seen a few times. Its antigen is not known. Germline V gene sequence: CDR1 SEHNR, CDR2 FQNEAQ (reference sequence). This CDR3 contains 18 residues. Trimming took 2 bases from V and 3 from J; bases not matched to a gene: 10. Addition of a universal primer site occurred through template switching, and cDNA carried unique molecular identifiers. A single record per CDR3 protein comes from TCRdb applying MiXCR to the 5' RACE reads. The sample shows 1,800,000 or so distinct CDR3 sequences, more than 30% of them seen only once. Study-level findings and limits: With abundant cord blood beta clonotypes, insertions were fewer; memory repertoires showed no such pattern.

The sequenced sample consisted of cord blood. The clonotype originates from a newborn girl in good health. The rearrangement joins TRBV7-9 to TRBJ2-5; the match to TRBD2 covers 12 bases. The CDR3 sequence: CASSLTGGLAGFKETQYF. The CDR3 DNA is TGTGCCAGCAGCTTAACCGGTGGACTAGCGGGGTTCAAAGAGACCCAGTACTTC.